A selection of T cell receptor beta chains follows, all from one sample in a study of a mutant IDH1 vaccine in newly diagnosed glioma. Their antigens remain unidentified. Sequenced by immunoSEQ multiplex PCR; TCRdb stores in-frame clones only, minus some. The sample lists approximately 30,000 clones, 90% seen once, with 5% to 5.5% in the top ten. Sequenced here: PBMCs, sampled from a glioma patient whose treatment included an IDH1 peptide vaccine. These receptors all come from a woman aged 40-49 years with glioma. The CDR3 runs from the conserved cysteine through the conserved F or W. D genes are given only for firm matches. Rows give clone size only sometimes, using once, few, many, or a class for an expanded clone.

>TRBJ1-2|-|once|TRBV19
TGTGCCAGTACCAGCGGGGGGCTACCATATGGCTACACCTTC
CASTSGGLPYGYTF
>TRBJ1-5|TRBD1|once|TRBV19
TGTGCCAGTAGGGAAGGACAGGGGTGGCAGCCCCAGCATTTT
CASREGQGWQPQHF
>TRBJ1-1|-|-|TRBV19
TGTGCCAGTAGGACAGAGGGCCACCATTACTGGGACACTGAAGCTTTCTTT
CASRTEGHHYWDTEAFF
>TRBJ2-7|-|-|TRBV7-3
TGTGCCAGCAGCTTAACAGGGTCGTCCGAGCAGTACTTC
CASSLTGSSEQYF
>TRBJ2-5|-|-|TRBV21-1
TGTGCCAGCAGCCCCTGGCGCTTCCAAGAGACCCAGTACTTC
CASSPWRFQETQYF
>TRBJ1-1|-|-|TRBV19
TGTGCCAGTAGTATAGAAGGTCTCGGAGCTTTCTTT
CASSIEGLGAFF
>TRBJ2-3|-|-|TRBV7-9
TGTGCCAGCAGCCCCGGGGGCACAGATACGCAGTATTTT
CASSPGGTDTQYF
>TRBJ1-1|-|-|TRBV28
TGTGCCAGCAGTTTATTTAGACATCGTCTCCCTTGGTCCTGGGACACTGAAGCTTTCTTT
CASSLFRHRLPWSWDTEAFF
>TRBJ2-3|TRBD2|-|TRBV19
TGTGCCAGTAATCCTAGCGGGGCCTTAGATACGCAGTATTTT
CASNPSGALDTQYF
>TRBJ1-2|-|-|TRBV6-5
TGTGCCAGCAGCCTCCGGGACATCTATGGCTACACCTTC
CASSLRDIYGYTF
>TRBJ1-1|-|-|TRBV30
TGTGCCTGGAGTAGGAGTTCTGAAGCTTTCTTT
CAWSRSSEAFF
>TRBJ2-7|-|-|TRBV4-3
TGCGCCAGCAGCCAAGAGACAAGGCTTTACGAGCAGTACTTC
CASSQETRLYEQYF
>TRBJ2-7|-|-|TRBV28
TGTGCCAGCAGTTCCCCCCTCCACGAGCAGTACTTC
CASSSPLHEQYF
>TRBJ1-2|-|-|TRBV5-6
TGTGCCAGCAGCTTGGATGGAGAGTGGGGCTACACCTTC
CASSLDGEWGYTF
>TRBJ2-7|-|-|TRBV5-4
TGTGCCAGCAGCAGGAGGGCAGGGAGCTCCTACGAGCAGTACTTC
CASSRRAGSSYEQYF
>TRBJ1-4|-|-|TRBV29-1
TGCAGCGTGGGTCAGGAAAAACTGTTTTTT
CSVGQEKLFF
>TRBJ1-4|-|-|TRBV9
TGTGCCAGCAGCGCCTCAGAGGTTGAGGAAAAACTGTTTTTT
CASSASEVEEKLFF
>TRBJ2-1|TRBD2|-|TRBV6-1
TGTGCCAGCAGTGAAGCGCGAGGGAGGGGCTACAATGAGCAGTTCTTC
CASSEARGRGYNEQFF
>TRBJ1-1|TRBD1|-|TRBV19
TGTGCCAGTAGTATTCCAGGGGGGCCTGAAGCTTTCTTT
CASSIPGGPEAFF
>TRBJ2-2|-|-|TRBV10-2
TGCGCCAGCAATGCACAGAGGGAGGTTGCCGGGGAGCTGTTTTTT
CASNAQREVAGELFF
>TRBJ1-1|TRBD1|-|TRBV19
TGTGCCAGTAGTATACCGGGACAGGGGTACACTGAAGCTTTCTTT
CASSIPGQGYTEAFF
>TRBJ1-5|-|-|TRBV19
TGTGCCAGTAGTATAGTGAGGGTTAGCAATCAGCCCCAGCATTTT
CASSIVRVSNQPQHF
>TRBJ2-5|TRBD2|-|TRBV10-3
TGTGCCATCAGTGAGAGGGTAGCGGGAGGCCAAGAGACCCAGTACTTC
CAISERVAGGQETQYF
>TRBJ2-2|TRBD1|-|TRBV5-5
TGTGCCAGCAGCCATCGGACAGGGAACACCGGGGAGCTGTTTTTT
CASSHRTGNTGELFF
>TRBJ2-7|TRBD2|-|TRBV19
TGTGCCAGTAGTATGGGAGGGGCAGACATCTACGAGCAGTACTTC
CASSMGGADIYEQYF
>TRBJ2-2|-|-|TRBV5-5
TGTGCCAGCAGCTTAGCAGTGAACACCGGGGAGCTGTTTTTT
CASSLAVNTGELFF
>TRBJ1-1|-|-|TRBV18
TGTGCCAGCTCCCGCGTTCAGGGTACTGAAGCTTTCTTT
CASSRVQGTEAFF
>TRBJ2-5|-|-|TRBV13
TGTGCCAGCAGCCCTTGGGGTTCCACAGAGACCCAGTACTTC
CASSPWGSTETQYF
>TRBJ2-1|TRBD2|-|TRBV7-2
TGTGCCAGCAGCTTAGATGGTAGCGGGGGTTCCTACAATGAGCAGTTCTTC
CASSLDGSGGSYNEQFF
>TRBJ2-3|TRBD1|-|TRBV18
TGTGCCAGCTCACCTCTTGACTCGGACAGGGGTGGAGATACGCAGTATTTT
CASSPLDSDRGGDTQYF
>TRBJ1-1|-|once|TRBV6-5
TGTGCCAGCAGTCGACAAGTGAACACTGAAGCTTTCTTT
CASSRQVNTEAFF
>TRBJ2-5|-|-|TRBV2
TGTGCCAGCAGTGAAGAAAGGGAGGAGACCCAGTACTTC
CASSEEREETQYF
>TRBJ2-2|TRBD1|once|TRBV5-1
TGCGCCAGCAGCTTGGCTTGGACAGGGCGCACCGGGGAGCTGTTTTTT
CASSLAWTGRTGELFF
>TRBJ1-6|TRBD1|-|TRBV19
TGTGCCAGTAATGCAGGGGGACATTCACCCCTCCACTTT
CASNAGGHSPLHF
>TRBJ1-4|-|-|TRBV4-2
TGTGCCAGCAGCCAGATTACAGGGTCCCCTTTGGAAAAACTGTTTTTT
CASSQITGSPLEKLFF
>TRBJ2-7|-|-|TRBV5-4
TGTGCCAGCAGCTCCGAGTTCGAGCAGTACTTC
CASSSEFEQYF
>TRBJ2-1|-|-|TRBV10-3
TGTGCCATCAGTGAGTCTCAGGCGAATGAGCAGTTCTTC
CAISESQANEQFF
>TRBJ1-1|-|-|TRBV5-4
TGTGCCAGCAGCCTCCGGCCTGGGGGAAACACTGAAGCTTTCTTT
CASSLRPGGNTEAFF
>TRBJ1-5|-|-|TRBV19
TGTGCCAGTAGTATAGGTACAGTTTTCAATCAGCCCCAGCATTTT
CASSIGTVFNQPQHF
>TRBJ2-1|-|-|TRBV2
TGTGCCAGCAACCCCCACAATGAGCAGTTCTTC
CASNPHNEQFF
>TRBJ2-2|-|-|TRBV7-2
TGTGCCAGCAGCTTAGTTGGCGGCGGGGAGCTGTTTTTT
CASSLVGGGELFF
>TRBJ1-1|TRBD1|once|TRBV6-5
TGTGCCAGCAGTTTGAGGGACAGGGGGCGCACTAAAGCTTTCTTT
CASSLRDRGRTKAFF
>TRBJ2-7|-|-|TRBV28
TGTGCCAGCAGAGGACCCGCGGGTTCCTACGAGCAGTACTTC
CASRGPAGSYEQYF
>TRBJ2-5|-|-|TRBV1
TGCACCAGCAGCCAAGACGGCCTAGGGCAAGAGACCCAGTACTTC
CTSSQDGLGQETQYF
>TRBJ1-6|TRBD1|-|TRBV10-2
TGCGCCAGCAGTGAGTCCAGACAGGGGACTCGTAATTCACCCCTCCACTTT
CASSESRQGTRNSPLHF